Sequencing of this T cell receptor beta chain was carried out in a study of response to subunit inactivated influenza vaccine. A single record per CDR3 protein comes from TCRdb applying MiXCR to the RT-PCR reads. The table includes about 310,000 distinct CDR3 sequences, just over 20% detected once. This clonotype was recorded a few times. What it recognizes is unknown. General study results and limits: Every seasonal influenza vaccination brings in few new T cells, the authors suggested.

The sequences come from PBMCs from blood, collected 21 months after vaccination. The clonotype comes from a man aged 50-75 years who received an inactivated influenza vaccine.

The CDR3 here is CASSQGASGNTIYF. The CDR3 DNA sequence: TGTGCCAGCAGTCAGGGGGCATCTGGAAACACCATATATTTT. The chain has TRBV2 and TRBJ1-3; TRBD1 matches at 8 bases. J gave up 1 base and V 5 bases, and 1 base lay outside the gene matches. Germline V gene sequence: CDR1 SNHLY, CDR2 FYNNEI. This CDR3 is built from 14 residues.